Ten or more counts support the clone carrying this T cell receptor beta chain. TCRdb used MiXCR to reprocess the RT-PCR reads, holding one entry per CDR3 protein. The sample has hundreds of thousands of distinct CDR3 sequences; over 12% are singletons. V was pared by 4 bases and J by 2 bases, with 12 bases of the junction left unmatched. This CDR3 is built from 16 residues. Germline V lookup: CDR1 DFQATT, CDR2 SNEGSKA (reference sequence). Input material: memory CD4+ T cells from blood. The chain couples TRBV20-1 to TRBJ2-3; 7 nucleotides match TRBD2. The origin of this receptor is a female donor in good health, serving as a healthy control. In DNA form, the CDR3 reads TGCAGTGCTACGGGGCGGGCGGGAGCTACCACAGATACGCAGTATTTT. It translates to CSATGRAGATTDTQYF.